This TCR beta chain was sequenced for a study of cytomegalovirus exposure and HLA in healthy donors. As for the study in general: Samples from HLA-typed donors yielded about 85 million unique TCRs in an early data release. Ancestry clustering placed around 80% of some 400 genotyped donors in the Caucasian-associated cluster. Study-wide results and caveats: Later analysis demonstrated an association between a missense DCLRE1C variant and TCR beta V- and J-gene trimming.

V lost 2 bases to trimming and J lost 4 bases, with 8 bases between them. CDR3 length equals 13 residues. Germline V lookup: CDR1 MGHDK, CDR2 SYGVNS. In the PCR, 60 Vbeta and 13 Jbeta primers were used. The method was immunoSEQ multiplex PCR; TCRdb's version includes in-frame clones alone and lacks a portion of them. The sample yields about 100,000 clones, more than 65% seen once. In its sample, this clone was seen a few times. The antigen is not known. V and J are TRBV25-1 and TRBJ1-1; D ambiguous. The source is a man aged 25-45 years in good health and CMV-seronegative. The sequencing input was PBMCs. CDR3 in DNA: TGTGCCAGCAGTGAAAGGCTAGGCACTGAAGCTTTCTTT. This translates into CASSERLGTEAFF.